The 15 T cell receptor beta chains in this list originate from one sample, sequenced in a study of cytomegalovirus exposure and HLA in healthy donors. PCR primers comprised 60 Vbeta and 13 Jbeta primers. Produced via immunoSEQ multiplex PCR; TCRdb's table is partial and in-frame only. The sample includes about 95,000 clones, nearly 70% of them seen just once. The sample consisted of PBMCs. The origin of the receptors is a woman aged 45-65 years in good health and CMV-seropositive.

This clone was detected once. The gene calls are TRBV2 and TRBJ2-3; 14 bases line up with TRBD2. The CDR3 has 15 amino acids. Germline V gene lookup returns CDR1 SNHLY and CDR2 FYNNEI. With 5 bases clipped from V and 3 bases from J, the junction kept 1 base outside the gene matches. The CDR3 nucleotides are TGTGCCAGCAGTCGACTAGCGGGAGGGACAGATACGCAGTATTTT. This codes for CASSRLAGGTDTQYF.

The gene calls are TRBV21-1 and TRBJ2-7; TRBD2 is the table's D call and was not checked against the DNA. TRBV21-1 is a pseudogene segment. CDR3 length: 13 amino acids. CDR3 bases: TGTGCCAGCAGCCAGACCGGGTGGAGGGAAGTCTTTTTC. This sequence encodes CASSQTGWREVFF.

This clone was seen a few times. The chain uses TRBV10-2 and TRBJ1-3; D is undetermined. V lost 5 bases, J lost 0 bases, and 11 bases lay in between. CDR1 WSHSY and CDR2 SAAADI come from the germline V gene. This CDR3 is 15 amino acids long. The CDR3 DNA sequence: TGCGCCAGCAGTTGGCGGGTTAGCTCTGGAAACACCATATATTTT. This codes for CASSWRVSSGNTIYF.

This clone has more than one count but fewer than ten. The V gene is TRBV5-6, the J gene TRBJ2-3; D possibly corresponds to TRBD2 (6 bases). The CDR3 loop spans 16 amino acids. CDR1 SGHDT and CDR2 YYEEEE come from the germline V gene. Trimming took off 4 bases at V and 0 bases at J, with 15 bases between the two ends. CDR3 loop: CASSTLAAPSTDTQYF. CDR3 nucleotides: TGTGCCAGCAGCACTTTAGCGGCCCCTAGCACAGATACGCAGTATTTT.

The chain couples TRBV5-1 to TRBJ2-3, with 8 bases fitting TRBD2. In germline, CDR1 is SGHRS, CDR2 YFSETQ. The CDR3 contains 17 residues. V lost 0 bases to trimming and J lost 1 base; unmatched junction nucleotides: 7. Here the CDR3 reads CASSLGPGGPGTDTQYF. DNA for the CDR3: TGCGCCAGCAGCTTGGGACCGGGAGGGCCCGGCACAGATACGCAGTATTTT.

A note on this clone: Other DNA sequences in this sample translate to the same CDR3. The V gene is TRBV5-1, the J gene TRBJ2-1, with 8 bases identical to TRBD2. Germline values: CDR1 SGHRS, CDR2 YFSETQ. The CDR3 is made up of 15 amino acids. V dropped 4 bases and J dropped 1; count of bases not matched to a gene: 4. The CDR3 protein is CASSPSGSSYNEQFF. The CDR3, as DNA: TGCGCCAGCAGCCCGAGCGGGAGTTCCTACAATGAGCAGTTCTTC.

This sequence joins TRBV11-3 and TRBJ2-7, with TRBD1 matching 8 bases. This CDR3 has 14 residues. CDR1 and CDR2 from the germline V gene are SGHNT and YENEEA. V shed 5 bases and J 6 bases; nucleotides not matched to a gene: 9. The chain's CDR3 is CASSPRTGSGEQYF. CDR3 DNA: TGTGCCAGCAGCCCCCGGACAGGGTCGGGCGAGCAGTACTTC.

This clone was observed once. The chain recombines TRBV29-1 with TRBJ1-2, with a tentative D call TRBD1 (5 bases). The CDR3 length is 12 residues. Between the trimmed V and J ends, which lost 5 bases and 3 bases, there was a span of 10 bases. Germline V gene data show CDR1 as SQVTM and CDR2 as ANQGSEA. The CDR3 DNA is TGCAGCGTTCTCGGGGGTGACTATGGCTACACCTTC. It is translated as CSVLGGDYGYTF.

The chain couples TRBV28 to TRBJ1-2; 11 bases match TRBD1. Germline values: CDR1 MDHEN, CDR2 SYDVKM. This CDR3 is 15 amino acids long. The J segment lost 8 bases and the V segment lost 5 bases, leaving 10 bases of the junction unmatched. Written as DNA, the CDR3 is TGTGCCAGCAGTCGAATAGTGGGACAGGGGGAAGGCTACACCTTC. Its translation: CASSRIVGQGEGYTF.

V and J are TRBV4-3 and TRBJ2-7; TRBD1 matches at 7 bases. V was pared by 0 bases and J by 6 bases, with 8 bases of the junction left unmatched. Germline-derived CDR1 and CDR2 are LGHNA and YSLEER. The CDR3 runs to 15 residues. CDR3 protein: CASSQDHDRVAEQYF. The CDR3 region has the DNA TGCGCCAGCAGCCAAGACCACGACAGGGTGGCCGAGCAGTACTTC.

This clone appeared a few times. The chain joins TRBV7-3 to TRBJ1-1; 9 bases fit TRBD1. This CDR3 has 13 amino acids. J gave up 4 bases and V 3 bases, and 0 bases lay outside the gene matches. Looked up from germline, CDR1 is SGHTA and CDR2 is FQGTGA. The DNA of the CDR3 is TGTGCCAGCAGCTTGGGACAGGGCACTGAAGCTTTCTTT. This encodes CASSLGQGTEAFF.

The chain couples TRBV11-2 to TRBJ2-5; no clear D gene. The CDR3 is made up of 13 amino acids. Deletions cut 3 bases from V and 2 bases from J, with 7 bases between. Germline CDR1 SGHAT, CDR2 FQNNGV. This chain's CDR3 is CASSLADQETQYF. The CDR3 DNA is TGTGCCAGCAGCTTGGCCGATCAAGAGACCCAGTACTTC.

The CDR3 region has the DNA TGTGCCAGCTCAAAAAGCGGGGAAGCTTTCTTT. Its protein is CASSKSGEAFF. The chain uses TRBV21-1 and TRBJ1-1. TRBV21-1 is a pseudogene segment. This CDR3 is built from 11 residues.

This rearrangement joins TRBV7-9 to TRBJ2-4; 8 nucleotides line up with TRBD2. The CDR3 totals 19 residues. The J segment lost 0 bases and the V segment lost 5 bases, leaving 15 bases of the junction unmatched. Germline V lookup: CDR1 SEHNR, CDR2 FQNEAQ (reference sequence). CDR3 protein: CASSPAGGEDLLAKNIQYF. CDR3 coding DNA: TGTGCCAGCAGCCCCGCGGGGGGCGAGGATCTCTTAGCCAAAAACATTCAGTACTTC.

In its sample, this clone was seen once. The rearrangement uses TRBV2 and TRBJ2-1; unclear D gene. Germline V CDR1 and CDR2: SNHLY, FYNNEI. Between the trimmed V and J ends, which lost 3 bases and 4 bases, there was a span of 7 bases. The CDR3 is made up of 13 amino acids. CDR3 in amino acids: CASSEASYNEQFF. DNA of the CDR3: TGTGCCAGCAGTGAGGCTAGTTACAATGAGCAGTTCTTC. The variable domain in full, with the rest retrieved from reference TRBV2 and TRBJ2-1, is EPEVTQTPSHQVTQMGQEVILRCVPISNHLYFYWYRQILGQKVEFLVSFYNNEISEKSEIFDDQFSVERPDGSNFTLKIRSTKLEDSAMYFCASSEASYNEQFFGPGTRLTVL.